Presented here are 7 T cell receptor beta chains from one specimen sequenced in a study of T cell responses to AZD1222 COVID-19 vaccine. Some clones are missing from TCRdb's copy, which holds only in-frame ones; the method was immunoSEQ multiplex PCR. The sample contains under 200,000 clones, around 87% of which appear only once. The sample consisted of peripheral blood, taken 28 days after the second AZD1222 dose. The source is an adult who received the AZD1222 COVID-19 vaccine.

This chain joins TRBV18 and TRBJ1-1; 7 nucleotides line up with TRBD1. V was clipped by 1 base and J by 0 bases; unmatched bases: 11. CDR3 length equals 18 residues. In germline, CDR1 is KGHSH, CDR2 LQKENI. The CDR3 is CASSPRLGTDGVNTEAFF. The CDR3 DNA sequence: TGTGCCAGCTCACCACGGTTAGGGACAGACGGGGTGAACACTGAAGCTTTCTTT.

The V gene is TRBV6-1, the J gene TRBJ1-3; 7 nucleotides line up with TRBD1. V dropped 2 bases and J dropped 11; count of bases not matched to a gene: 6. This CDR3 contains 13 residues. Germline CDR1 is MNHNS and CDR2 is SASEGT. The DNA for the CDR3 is TGTGCCAGCAGTGAACCGAGACAGGGACCCATATATTTT. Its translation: CASSEPRQGPIYF.

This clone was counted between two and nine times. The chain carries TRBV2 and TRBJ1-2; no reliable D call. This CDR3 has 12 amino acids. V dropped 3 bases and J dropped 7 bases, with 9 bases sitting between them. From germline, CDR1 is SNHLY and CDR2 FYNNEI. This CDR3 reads CASSERVIGYTF. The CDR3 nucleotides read TGTGCCAGCAGTGAGCGAGTGATTGGCTACACCTTC. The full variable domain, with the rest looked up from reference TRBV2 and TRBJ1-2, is EPEVTQTPSHQVTQMGQEVILRCVPISNHLYFYWYRQILGQKVEFLVSFYNNEISEKSEIFDDQFSVERPDGSNFTLKIRSTKLEDSAMYFCASSERVIGYTFGSGTRLTVV.

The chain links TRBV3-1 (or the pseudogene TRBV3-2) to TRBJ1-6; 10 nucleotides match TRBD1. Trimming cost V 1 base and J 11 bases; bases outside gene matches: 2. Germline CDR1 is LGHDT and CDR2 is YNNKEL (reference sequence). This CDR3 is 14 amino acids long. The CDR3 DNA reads TGTGCCAGCAGCCAAGGGACAGGGGGTCCACCCCTCCACTTT. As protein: CASSQGTGGPPLHF.

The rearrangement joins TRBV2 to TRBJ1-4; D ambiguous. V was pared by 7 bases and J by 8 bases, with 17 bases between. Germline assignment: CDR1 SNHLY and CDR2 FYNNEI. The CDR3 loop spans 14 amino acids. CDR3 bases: TGTGCCAGCAACCCGTTGGGGATCAGGGAAAAACTGTTTTTT. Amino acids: CASNPLGIREKLFF.

CDR3 protein: CASSFRVDYGYTF. Written as DNA, the CDR3 is TGTGCCAGCAGTTTCAGGGTGGACTATGGCTACACCTTC. The rearrangement links TRBV6-5 to TRBJ1-2; tentatively, D is TRBD1 (5 bases). V lost 4 bases and J 3 bases, leaving 9 bases between the germline ends. CDR3 length equals 13 residues. Germline values: CDR1 MNHEY, CDR2 SVGAGI.

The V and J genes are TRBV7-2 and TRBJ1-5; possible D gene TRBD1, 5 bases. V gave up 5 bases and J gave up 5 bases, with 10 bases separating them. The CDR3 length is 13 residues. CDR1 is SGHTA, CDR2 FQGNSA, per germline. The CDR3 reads CASSRGGDQPQHF. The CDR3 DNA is TGTGCCAGCAGCCGCGGGGGAGATCAGCCCCAGCATTTT.